These T cell receptor beta chains were read from a single sample in a study of cytomegalovirus exposure and HLA in healthy donors. Repertoires were generated with immunoSEQ multiplex PCR, while TCRdb's copy carries only in-frame clones and drops some. The data show roughly 220,000 clones, around 80% seen once. The sample was PBMCs. Source of these receptors: a woman aged 25 to 39 in good health and CMV-seropositive. Each CDR3 is given with its conserved first and last residue. The D gene is left open where the match is weak. The size field is filled for only some rows; it gives once, few, many or a size class.

TRBV5-1	TRBJ2-7	.	.	CASSLVQGSYEQYF	TGCGCCAGCAGCTTGGTCCAGGGGTCGTACGAGCAGTACTTC
TRBV4-1	TRBJ2-7	TRBD2	.	CASSHAGTSDEQYF	TGCGCCAGCAGCCACGCCGGGACTAGCGACGAGCAGTACTTC
TRBV6-5	TRBJ1-2	TRBD1	.	CASSQMTGGNGYTF	TGTGCCAGCAGTCAAATGACAGGGGGTAATGGCTACACCTTC
TRBV27	TRBJ2-1	TRBD1	.	CASSLYRGSYNEQFF	TGTGCCAGCAGTTTATACAGGGGCTCCTACAATGAGCAGTTCTTC
TRBV27	TRBJ1-1	TRBD1	.	CASSRTGGAVAFF	TGTGCCAGCAGTCGGACAGGGGGCGCGGTTGCTTTCTTT
TRBV5-1	TRBJ2-7	.	.	CASRRQDSYEQYF	TGCGCCAGCAGGAGGCAGGACTCCTACGAGCAGTACTTC
TRBV7-9	TRBJ2-7	.	few	CASSPSYEQYF	TGTGCCAGCAGCCCCTCCTACGAGCAGTACTTC
TRBV5-1	TRBJ2-1	TRBD1	.	CASSLVVTGGHNEQFF	TGCGCCAGCAGCTTGGTAGTGACAGGGGGCCACAATGAGCAGTTCTTC
TRBV4-1	TRBJ2-7	.	.	CASSPSAGTTYEQYF	TGCGCCAGCAGCCCTAGCGCGGGAACAACCTACGAGCAGTACTTC
TRBV7-2	TRBJ1-5	.	.	CASSLRVNQPQHF	TGTGCCAGCAGCTTACGGGTTAATCAGCCCCAGCATTTT
TRBV6-5	TRBJ2-6	.	.	CASSYRVSGANVLTF	TGTGCCAGCAGTTACAGGGTTTCCGGGGCCAACGTCCTGACTTTC
TRBV5-1	TRBJ2-7	.	.	CASSETRAYEQYF	TGCGCCAGCAGCGAGACTCGAGCCTACGAGCAGTACTTC
TRBV11-2	TRBJ1-2	.	once	CASSLSFQSYGYTF	TGTGCCAGCAGCTTAAGTTTCCAGAGCTATGGCTACACCTTC
TRBV30	TRBJ2-7	.	.	CAWTVRGPYEQYF	TGTGCCTGGACGGTCAGGGGACCCTACGAGCAGTACTTC
TRBV27	TRBJ2-7	TRBD1	.	CASGSSDRGIYEQYF	TGTGCCAGCGGATCATCGGACAGGGGTATCTACGAGCAGTACTTC
TRBV29-1	TRBJ1-2	.	few	CSVVSQPEGYGYTF	TGCAGCGTTGTATCACAGCCTGAGGGCTATGGCTACACCTTC
TRBV28	TRBJ2-1	.	once	CASRKGEPPNEQFF	TGTGCCAGCAGAAAGGGGGAGCCCCCTAATGAGCAGTTCTTC
TRBV18	TRBJ2-4	.	.	CASSPPVYVAKNIQYF	TGTGCCAGCTCACCACCGGTTTACGTGGCCAAAAACATTCAGTACTTC
TRBV20-1	TRBJ2-3	.	few	CSARDGYTQYF	TGCAGTGCTAGAGATGGGTATACGCAGTATTTT
TRBV5-6	TRBJ1-2	.	.	CASSLDMENYGYTF	TGTGCCAGCAGCTTGGACATGGAGAACTATGGCTACACCTTC
TRBV5-1	TRBJ2-3	TRBD2	.	CASSLVLAGGSTDTQYF	TGCGCCAGCAGCTTGGTTCTAGCGGGAGGTAGCACAGATACGCAGTATTTT
TRBV6-1	TRBJ1-5	TRBD1	.	CASSEEFGGTGGQPQHF	TGTGCCAGCAGTGAAGAATTTGGAGGGACAGGGGGACAGCCCCAGCATTTT
TRBV5-6	TRBJ2-7	.	.	CASSLNNEQYF	TGTGCCAGCAGCTTGAATAACGAGCAGTACTTC
TRBV6-1	TRBJ2-5	.	few	CASSEGGVGGETQYF	TGTGCCAGCAGTGAAGGCGGCGTGGGGGGAGAGACCCAGTACTTC